This entry features one TCR beta chain sequence. Some clones are missing from TCRdb's copy, which holds only in-frame ones; the method was immunoSEQ multiplex PCR. Here the sample spans 300,000 to 350,000 clones, approximately 86% being singletons. The sample originates from a study of blood T cell repertoires in COVID-19. The ends were cut back, 4 bases at V and 8 bases at J, with 14 bases in the middle. Germline CDR1 and CDR2: MNHEY and SVGAGI. The CDR3 consists of 14 residues. This rearrangement joins TRBV6-5 to TRBJ1-4; D is perhaps TRBD1 (5 bases). This clonotype was sampled from a woman aged 18-29 years who had recovered from COVID-19. What was sequenced was PBMCs or T cells enriched from blood (not recorded which). DNA of the CDR3: TGTGCCAGCAGTTGGGAGGCGGGGGGAGAAAAACTGTTTTTT. Translation gives CASSWEAGGEKLFF.